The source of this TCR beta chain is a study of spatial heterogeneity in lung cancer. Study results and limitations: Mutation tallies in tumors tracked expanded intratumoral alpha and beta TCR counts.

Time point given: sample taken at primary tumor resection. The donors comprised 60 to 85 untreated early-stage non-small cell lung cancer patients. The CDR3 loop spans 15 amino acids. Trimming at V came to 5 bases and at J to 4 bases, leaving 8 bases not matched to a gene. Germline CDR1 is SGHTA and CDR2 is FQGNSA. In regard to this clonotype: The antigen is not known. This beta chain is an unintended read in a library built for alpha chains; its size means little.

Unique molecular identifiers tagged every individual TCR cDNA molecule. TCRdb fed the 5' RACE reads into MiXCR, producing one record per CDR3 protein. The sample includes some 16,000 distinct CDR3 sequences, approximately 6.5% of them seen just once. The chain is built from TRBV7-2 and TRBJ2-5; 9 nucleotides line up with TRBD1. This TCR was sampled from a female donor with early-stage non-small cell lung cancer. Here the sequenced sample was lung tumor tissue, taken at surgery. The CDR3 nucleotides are TGTGCCAGCAGCATTGGGACAGGGTATGGAGAGACCCAGTACTTC. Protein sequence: CASSIGTGYGETQYF.